The clone carrying this T cell receptor beta chain was detected a few times. Its antigen is unknown. TCRdb reanalysed the reads using MiXCR and keeps one entry per CDR3 protein. Among some 57,000 distinct CDR3 sequences listed, roughly a third were seen once. This sample was included in a study of T cell repertoires in cytomegalovirus infection. Study context: CMV infection plus the matching HLA type was flagged by public TCR beta signatures.

Germline V gene lookup returns CDR1 SGHTA and CDR2 FQGNSA. V lost 5 bases to trimming and J lost 0 bases, with 12 bases between them. This CDR3 has 15 amino acids. Notes on the study in general: Ex vivo responses were dominated by HLA-C-restricted CMV-specific TCR beta clonotypes. Accumulated public TCR beta family frequency recognized individuals carrying CMV together with the relevant HLA.

Sequences were obtained from PBMCs, sequenced either directly or after in vitro stimulation (not recorded which). The genes are TRBV7-2 and TRBJ2-3; no clear D gene. The sequence was obtained from a human donor in good health (CMV status not recorded). Some clones in this sample may be carry-over from other donors' samples. The CDR3 DNA follows: TGTGCCAGCAGCACCCTCTGGGGTAGCACAGATACGCAGTATTTT. Residues: CASSTLWGSTDTQYF.